Listed below are T cell receptor beta chains from one sample, sequenced in a study of T cell changes during pregnancy in multiple sclerosis. Clones were read by immunoSEQ multiplex PCR, and TCRdb kept only the in-frame ones, dropping some. The sample includes around 56,000 clones, about 89% seen only once; the top ten take 0.6% to 0.8%. The source was CD4+ T cells from peripheral blood mononuclear cells, collected in the first trimester of pregnancy. Source of these receptors: a female donor with multiple sclerosis, enrolled in a pregnancy study. CDR3s include the opening cysteine and the closing phenylalanine or tryptophan. A D gene is named only where the DNA matches it firmly. The listing skips clone size in some rows; elsewhere it reads once, few, many or a size class.

J gene | D gene | clone size | V gene | CDR3 protein | CDR3 DNA
TRBJ2-5 | TRBD2 | NA | TRBV30 | CAWGGLGPTQYF | TGTGCCTGGGGTGGACTAGGACCGACCCAGTACTTC
TRBJ2-7 | NA | NA | TRBV6-6 | CASSYPQMLEQYF | TGTGCCAGCAGTTACCCACAGATGTTAGAGCAGTACTTC
TRBJ1-2 | NA | NA | TRBV5-1 | CASSPPRTAYGYTF | TGCGCCAGCAGCCCCCCCCGGACAGCCTATGGCTACACCTTC
TRBJ2-7 | TRBD1 | NA | TRBV30 | CAWSVWDSRYEQYF | TGTGCCTGGAGTGTTTGGGACAGTCGCTACGAGCAGTACTTC
TRBJ1-4 | NA | NA | TRBV4-1 | CASSPGGRGSNEKLFF | TGCGCCAGCAGCCCCGGGGGGAGGGGTTCTAATGAAAAACTGTTTTTT
TRBJ2-6 | NA | NA | TRBV7-9 | CASTLPSGANVLTF | TGTGCCAGCACTCTACCCTCTGGGGCCAACGTCCTGACTTTC
TRBJ1-3 | NA | NA | TRBV19 | CASSGAGKVGNTIYF | TGTGCCAGTAGTGGGGCGGGGAAGGTTGGAAACACCATATATTTT
TRBJ1-1 | NA | NA | TRBV11-3 | CASSFQKNTEAFF | TGTGCCAGCAGCTTTCAGAAGAACACTGAAGCTTTCTTT
TRBJ1-5 | TRBD1 | NA | TRBV6-5 | CASSYRGLNQPQHF | TGTGCCAGCAGTTACAGGGGGCTGAATCAGCCCCAGCATTTT
TRBJ1-1 | NA | NA | TRBV28 | CASSPSGTPTNTEAFF | TGTGCCAGCAGTCCCTCCGGGACACCAACGAATACTGAAGCTTTCTTT
TRBJ1-2 | TRBD1 | NA | TRBV7-2 | CASSPSGTGFSGYTF | TGTGCCAGCAGCCCTTCCGGGACAGGGTTTAGTGGCTACACCTTC
TRBJ2-1 | TRBD2 | once | TRBV9 | CASSVGLAGGDNEQFF | TGTGCCAGCAGCGTGGGACTAGCGGGGGGCGACAATGAGCAGTTCTTC
TRBJ1-2 | TRBD1 | once | TRBV27 | CASSLVAGGSYGYTF | TGTGCCAGCAGTTTAGTGGCAGGGGGCAGCTATGGCTACACCTTC
TRBJ1-5 | NA | medium-sized | TRBV6-1 | CASSEFDQPQHF | TGTGCCAGCAGTGAATTCGATCAGCCCCAGCATTTT
TRBJ2-3 | NA | NA | TRBV2 | CASRRRTQYF | TGTGCCAGCAGGAGGAGGACCCAGTATTTT
TRBJ2-7 | NA | NA | TRBV10-3 | CAISPLTSAPGKQYF | TGTGCCATCAGTCCTTTGACTAGTGCCCCCGGTAAGCAGTACTTC
TRBJ2-5 | NA | NA | TRBV6-5 | CASGVREEAQYF | TGTGCCAGCGGCGTTAGGGAGGAGGCCCAGTACTTC
TRBJ2-5 | TRBD2 | once | TRBV6-6 | CASSYRGGETQYF | TGTGCCAGCAGTTACCGGGGAGGGGAGACCCAGTACTTC
TRBJ2-5 | NA | NA | TRBV6-5 | CASSSLHSGSQYF | TGTGCCAGCAGTTCCCTACACAGTGGCTCCCAGTACTTC
TRBJ1-2 | TRBD1 | once | TRBV29-1 | CSVTGAEYGYTF | TGCAGCGTGACAGGGGCGGAATATGGCTACACCTTC
TRBJ1-2 | NA | NA | TRBV5-5 | CASSPRTGGGYTF | TGTGCCAGCAGCCCGAGGACGGGAGGAGGCTACACCTTC
TRBJ2-1 | TRBD2 | once | TRBV14 | CASSLLGTINEQFF | TGTGCCAGCAGCCTCCTTGGGACTATCAATGAGCAGTTCTTC